A single sample is the source of the 5 T cell receptor beta chains below, sequenced in a study of blood T cell repertoires in COVID-19. The protocol was immunoSEQ multiplex PCR, while the TCRdb copy is restricted to in-frame clones and leaves out a portion. Here the sample spans some 180,000 clones, approximately 78% being singletons. Specimen: peripheral blood. Receptors originate from a woman aged 80 or over with active or convalescent COVID-19.

V and J are TRBV6-5 and TRBJ1-1; tentative D call: TRBD1 (5 bases). The germline V and J ends were trimmed by 6 bases and 7 bases, with 12 bases remaining between them. From germline, CDR1 is MNHEY and CDR2 SVGAGI. The CDR3 has 12 amino acids. CDR3 in DNA: TGTGCCAGCAGACTTGACAGATTTGAAGCTTTCTTT. It translates to CASRLDRFEAFF.

This clone was seen a few times. The CDR3: CAISESFVPGQGAGNQPQHF. The CDR3 DNA reads as TGTGCCATCAGTGAGTCCTTCGTCCCGGGACAGGGGGCCGGGAATCAGCCCCAGCATTTT. This sequence joins TRBV10-3 and TRBJ1-5; 12 bases agree with TRBD1. Germline V gene lookup returns CDR1 ENHRY and CDR2 SYGVKD. The CDR3 sequence is 20 residues long. V trimming: 0 bases; J trimming: 4 bases; junction bases outside the gene matches: 13.

This sequence joins TRBV18 and TRBJ1-3, with D unclear. CDR3 length equals 13 residues. Germline CDR1 KGHSH, CDR2 LQKENI. V lost 2 bases and J lost 4, with 6 bases in between. CDR3 amino acids: CASSPSEGNTIYF. The DNA of the CDR3 is TGTGCCAGCTCACCATCGGAGGGAAACACCATATATTTT.

V is TRBV6-2 or TRBV6-3 and J is TRBJ2-3; the D gene is possibly TRBD2 (6 bases). The CDR3 is 19 residues long. Germline V gives CDR1 MNHEY, CDR2 SVGEGT. V dropped 4 bases and J dropped 4 bases, with 27 bases sitting between them. CDR3 sequence reads: CASSFPPEREVLRADTQYF. The CDR3, as DNA: TGTGCCAGCAGTTTCCCGCCCGAGAGGGAGGTATTACGGGCAGATACGCAGTATTTT.

The J gene is TRBJ1-4, the V gene TRBV2; 8 bases map to TRBD1. CDR3 length: 14 residues. Trimming cost V 9 bases and J 6 bases; bases outside gene matches: 9. The germline gives CDR1 SNHLY, CDR2 FYNNEI. This CDR3 is CASERDRSDEKLFF. The CDR3 region has the DNA TGTGCCAGTGAGAGGGACAGGTCTGATGAAAAACTGTTTTTT.